Listed here are 5 T cell receptor beta chains from one sample, sequenced in a study of T cells in Graves' hyperthyroidism and ophthalmopathy. Amplification of TCR beta CDR3 regions was performed using RNA transcripts as template. The HTBI set primed first-round TCR CDR3 RT-PCR. TCRdb redid the calling of the multiplex PCR reads with MiXCR, one entry per CDR3 protein. The sample carries about 420,000 distinct CDR3 sequences, 15% to 18% recorded once. Sequenced material: blood. The receptors come from a woman between 18 and 29 years old with Graves' hyperthyroidism.

This clonotype has ten or more counts. The chain uses TRBV11-1 and TRBJ2-2, with D possibly being TRBD2 (5 bases). Between the trimmed V and J ends, which lost 7 bases and 6 bases, there was a span of 15 bases. The CDR3 is 14 amino acids. Germline V gene lookup returns CDR1 SGHAT and CDR2 FQDESV (reference sequence). CDR3 coding DNA: TGTGCCAGCAATCTCAGAGGGTCGTCCGGGGAGCTGTTTTTT. This codes for CASNLRGSSGELFF.

The chain links TRBV12-3 or TRBV12-4 to TRBJ1-6, with 9 bases matching TRBD1. There are 15 residues in the CDR3. The V gene end was trimmed by 5 bases and the J gene end by 4 bases; junction bases not matched to a gene: 3. The CDR3 bases are TGTGCCAGCAGTGTAGGGACAGGGTATAATTCACCCCTCCACTTT. Its translation is CASSVGTGYNSPLHF.

This clonotype was observed many times. The V gene is TRBV5-1, the J gene TRBJ1-1; D remains ambiguous. The CDR3 has 13 amino acids. Trimming stripped 1 base from V and 2 bases from J, with 6 bases between. The germline V gene encodes CDR1 SGHRS and CDR2 YFSETQ. The CDR3 here is CASSLPENTEAFF. The CDR3 DNA follows: TGCGCCAGCAGCTTGCCGGAAAACACTGAAGCTTTCTTT.

The gene calls are TRBV3-1 and TRBJ2-3; no firm D call. Trimming pared 1 base from V and 6 bases from J, leaving 14 bases between. This CDR3 is 15 amino acids long. Germline CDR1 reads LGHDT; CDR2 reads YNNKEL (reference sequence). The CDR3 DNA reads TGTGCCAGCAGCCAAGTGGACCGAGAAGTGGATACGCAGTATTTT. Protein: CASSQVDREVDTQYF.

The rearrangement uses TRBV20-1 and TRBJ1-3; 7 positions agree with TRBD1. V lost 6 bases and J lost 6; bases outside the gene matches: 8. CDR1 and CDR2 (germline): DFQATT, SNEGSKA (reference sequence). This CDR3 region has 13 residues. The CDR3, as DNA: TGCAGTGCCCCCAGGGACAGAGCAAACACCATATATTTT. Protein sequence: CSAPRDRANTIYF.